One sample yielded the 23 T cell receptor beta chains listed below, sequenced in a study of CD8 T cells in Susac syndrome. An input of roughly 0.45 to 1 ug of RNA was subjected to reverse transcription using random hexamers. TCRdb reanalysed the immunoSEQ multiplex PCR reads using MiXCR and keeps one entry per CDR3 protein. The table has about 190,000 distinct CDR3 sequences, under 97% seen once; the top ten hold 0.075% to 0.1%. Sequenced: CD4+ T cells from PBMCs. Receptor source: a human donor with Susac syndrome.

The gene calls are TRBV30 and TRBJ2-5; 7 bases fit TRBD1. With 3 bases clipped from V and 1 base from J, the junction kept 8 bases outside the gene matches. The CDR3 consists of 15 residues. CDR1 and CDR2 from the germline V gene are GTSNPN and SVGIG (reference sequence). CDR3 in DNA: TGTGCCTGGAGCGAAATGGGACAGCCCCAAGAGACCCAGTACTTC. This sequence encodes CAWSEMGQPQETQYF.

The chain employs TRBV4-3 and TRBJ1-6; TRBD1 is a possible D gene (6 bases). This CDR3 has 17 amino acids. Trimming stripped 5 bases from V and 5 bases from J, with 19 bases between. The germline V gene encodes CDR1 LGHNA and CDR2 YSLEER. CDR3 loop: CASSESRGAGNNSPLHF. Here the CDR3 DNA reads TGCGCCAGCAGCGAATCCCGGGGGGCAGGGAATAATTCACCCCTCCACTTT.

The V gene is TRBV6-5, the J gene TRBJ2-2; D is unclear. The V end was cut by 0 bases, the J end by 7 bases, with 9 bases between. Germline V lookup: CDR1 MNHEY, CDR2 SVGAGI. This CDR3 has 14 residues. The CDR3 loop is CASSYSPGVGELFF. The DNA for the CDR3 is TGTGCCAGCAGTTACTCTCCTGGGGTCGGGGAGCTGTTTTTT.

This clonotype appeared once. V usage is TRBV20-1 and J usage is TRBJ1-5; perhaps TRBD1 as D (6 bases). CDR3 length equals 15 residues. Deletions cut 3 bases from V and 6 bases from J, with 18 bases between. Per the germline V gene, CDR1 is DFQATT and CDR2 is SNEGSKA (reference sequence). CDR3 sequence (DNA): TGCAGTGCTAGCCCCCCGGGACAAAAGGGTCAGCCCCAGCATTTT. It is translated as CSASPPGQKGQPQHF.

This chain links TRBV2 with TRBJ2-3, with TRBD2 as a possible D gene (6 bases). The ends were cut back, 10 bases at V and 10 bases at J, with 15 bases in the middle. The CDR3 loop spans 11 amino acids. CDR1 is SNHLY and CDR2 is FYNNEI in the germline V gene. In DNA form, the CDR3 reads TGTGCCATCGTAGCGGCTCCGGCGCAGTATTTT. Its protein product is CAIVAAPAQYF.

The chain uses TRBV11-2 and TRBJ2-1; 8 bases match TRBD1. V was pared by 6 bases and J by 14 bases, with 3 bases of the junction left unmatched. Germline V gene sequence: CDR1 SGHAT, CDR2 FQNNGV. The CDR3 is 10 residues long. The CDR3 bases are TGTGCCAGCAGGGGACAGGTTGAGTTCTTC. This translates into CASRGQVEFF.

V gene TRBV29-1 combines with J gene TRBJ1-2; a possible D gene is TRBD1 (6 bases). V was pared by 1 base and J by 4 bases, with 16 bases between. Germline-derived CDR1 and CDR2 are SQVTM and ANQGSEA. The CDR3 runs to 15 residues. This CDR3 is CSVEVGGRGLYGYTF. For the CDR3, the DNA is TGCAGCGTTGAAGTAGGGGGACGTGGCCTCTATGGCTACACCTTC.

V and J are TRBV20-1 and TRBJ2-3; 11 nucleotides agree with TRBD2. The CDR3 has 16 residues. CDR1 and CDR2 (germline): DFQATT, SNEGSKA (reference sequence). Trimming removed 5 bases from V and 4 bases from J; junction bases left unmatched: 11. For the CDR3, the DNA is TGCAGTGCTTTTTCCCTACTAGCGGGGGTTTCAGATACGCAGTATTTT. Its protein is CSAFSLLAGVSDTQYF.

This chain links TRBV27 with TRBJ1-6; D is perhaps TRBD1 (5 bases). This CDR3 has 17 residues. CDR1 and CDR2 from the germline V gene are MNHEY and SMNVEV (reference sequence). The ends were cut back, 3 bases at V and 10 bases at J, with 22 bases in the middle. The CDR3 DNA follows: TGTGCCAGCAGTTTTGGGTTTGGGGGGTCCGCTTCGTCACCCCTCCACTTT. It codes for CASSFGFGGSASSPLHF.

V is TRBV12-3 or TRBV12-4 and J is TRBJ2-7; D is unresolved. This CDR3 is 11 amino acids long. Trimming removed 1 base at V and 7 bases at J, with 5 bases between. The CDR3 spells CASSLGIEQYF. The CDR3 DNA is TGTGCCAGCAGTTTAGGCATAGAGCAGTACTTC.

The chain joins TRBV30 to TRBJ2-5; 8 nucleotides align to TRBD1. J lost 4 bases, V lost 4 bases, and 11 bases had no gene match. CDR3 length equals 15 residues. Germline loops: CDR1 GTSNPN, CDR2 SVGIG (reference sequence). CDR3 protein: CAWTTSIRGRETQYF. As DNA, the CDR3 is TGTGCCTGGACTACATCTATCAGGGGGCGAGAGACCCAGTACTTC.

The genes are TRBV12-3 or TRBV12-4 and TRBJ2-5, with D possibly TRBD2 on 5 matching bases. This CDR3 has 16 amino acids. The ends were cut back, 6 bases at V and 0 bases at J, with 17 bases in the middle. The CDR3 loop is CASSRTLPRYQETQYF. In nucleotides, the CDR3 is TGTGCCAGCAGCCGGACTTTACCCCGGTACCAAGAGACCCAGTACTTC.

The chain combines TRBV29-1 with TRBJ1-2, with TRBD1 as a possible D gene (5 bases). Trimming removed 2 bases from V and 5 bases from J, with 6 bases in between. Germline V gives CDR1 SQVTM, CDR2 ANQGSEA. The CDR3 contains 11 residues. The CDR3 DNA reads TGCAGCGTTGAACAGGGTTATGGCTACACCTTC. Its protein product is CSVEQGYGYTF.

The rearrangement joins TRBV4-1 to TRBJ2-1; TRBD2 might be the D (5 bases). Trimming took off 2 bases at V and 9 bases at J, with 17 bases between the two ends. Germline-derived CDR1 and CDR2 are MGHRA and YSYEKL. This CDR3 contains 15 residues. CDR3 protein: CASSQTTNPYGEQFF. The DNA of the CDR3 is TGCGCCAGCAGCCAAACGACTAATCCCTACGGTGAGCAGTTCTTC.

This chain uses TRBV12-3 or TRBV12-4 with TRBJ2-6; D call uncertain. Trimming left V 8 bases short and J 0 bases short, with 11 bases between. The CDR3 sequence is 15 residues long. The CDR3 bases are TGTGCCAGCGGGAACGGCCGCTCTGGGGCCAACGTCCTGACTTTC. As protein: CASGNGRSGANVLTF.

This clonotype was detected once. CDR3 DNA sequence: TGTGCCAGCAGGACCCAGTGGGCCTCCTACGAGCAGTACTTC. This encodes CASRTQWASYEQYF. V gene TRBV6-2 or TRBV6-3 combines with J gene TRBJ2-7; unclear D gene. Germline V CDR1 and CDR2: MNHEY, SVGEGT. The CDR3 has 14 residues. Trimming removed 6 bases from V and 0 bases from J, with 12 bases in between.

This clonotype was seen only a few times. V gene TRBV9 combines with J gene TRBJ2-3; D not certain. V lost 4 bases and J 0 bases, leaving 9 bases between the germline ends. The CDR3 runs 14 residues. Germline loops: CDR1 SGDLS, CDR2 YYNGEE. The CDR3 coding sequence is TGTGCCAGCAGCCCTCAGACTAGCACAGATACGCAGTATTTT. Translated, it gives CASSPQTSTDTQYF. Supplemented by reference TRBV9 and TRBJ2-3, the full variable domain reads DSGVTQTPKHLITATGQRVTLRCSPRSGDLSVYWYQQSLDQGLQFLIQYYNGEERAKGNILERFSAQQFPDLHSELNLSSLELGDSALYFCASSPQTSTDTQYFGPGTRLTVL.

The rearrangement uses TRBV6-4 and TRBJ1-2; no reliable D call. Germline CDR1 reads MRHNA; CDR2 reads SNTAGT. CDR3 length equals 15 residues. V gave up 6 bases and J gave up 2 bases, with 16 bases separating them. The CDR3 here is CASRISPDNNYGYTF. Written as DNA, the CDR3 is TGTGCCAGCAGGATCTCTCCAGATAACAACTATGGCTACACCTTC.

The V call is TRBV7-8, the J call TRBJ1-5; no clear D gene. The CDR3 loop spans 14 amino acids. Looked up from germline, CDR1 is SGHVS and CDR2 is FQNEAQ. V lost 1 base and J 5 bases, leaving 9 bases between the germline ends. The CDR3 nucleotides are TGTGCCAGCAGCTTAGGGACTTCCGATCAGCCCCAGCATTTT. Its translation is CASSLGTSDQPQHF.

This clonotype occurred once. The genes are TRBV19 and TRBJ1-1, with D possibly TRBD1 on 5 matching bases. The CDR3 covers 15 residues. Germline CDR1 reads LNHDA; CDR2 reads SQIVND (reference sequence). Deletions cut 7 bases from V and 1 base from J, with 16 bases between. The CDR3 region is CASIYSGHTNTEAFF. The CDR3 DNA follows: TGTGCCAGTATTTACTCGGGGCACACGAACACTGAAGCTTTCTTT.

V and J are TRBV4-1 and TRBJ1-4; tentative D call: TRBD1 (6 bases). There are 17 residues in the CDR3. The V end was cut by 0 bases, the J end by 5 bases, with 16 bases between. Per germline, CDR1 MGHRA and CDR2 YSYEKL. CDR3 sequence reads: CASSQELPQGWNEKLFF. The CDR3 nucleotides are TGCGCCAGCAGCCAAGAGCTCCCACAGGGTTGGAATGAAAAACTGTTTTTT.

This chain uses TRBV9 with TRBJ1-2; D may be TRBD1 (5 bases). The germline CDR1 and CDR2 sequences are SGDLS and YYNGEE. Between the trimmed V and J ends, which lost 0 bases and 5 bases, there was a span of 11 bases. The CDR3 extends over 14 amino acids. The CDR3 here is CASSVASGGYGYTF. CDR3 bases: TGTGCCAGCAGCGTAGCTTCGGGGGGATATGGCTACACCTTC.

This sequence joins TRBV18 and TRBJ2-2; the match to TRBD1 covers 7 bases. Germline V gene data show CDR1 as KGHSH and CDR2 as LQKENI. This CDR3 has 15 residues. J lost 6 bases, V lost 2 bases, and 6 bases had no gene match. CDR3 region: CASSPRQGGAGELFF. The CDR3 DNA reads TGTGCCAGCTCACCAAGACAGGGCGGCGCCGGGGAGCTGTTTTTT. Supplemented by reference TRBV18 and TRBJ2-2, the full variable domain reads NAGVMQNPRHLVRRRGQEARLRCSPMKGHSHVYWYRQLPEEGLKFMVYLQKENIIDESGMPKERFSAEFPKEGPSILRIQQVVRGDSAAYFCASSPRQGGAGELFFGEGSRLTVL.